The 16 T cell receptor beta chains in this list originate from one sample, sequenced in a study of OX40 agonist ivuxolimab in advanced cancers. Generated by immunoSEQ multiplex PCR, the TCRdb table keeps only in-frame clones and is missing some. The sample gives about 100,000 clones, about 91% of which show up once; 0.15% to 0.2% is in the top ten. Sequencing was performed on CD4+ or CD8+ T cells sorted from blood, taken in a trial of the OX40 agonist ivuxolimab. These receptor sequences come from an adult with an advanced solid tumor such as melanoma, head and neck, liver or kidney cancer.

The CDR3, as DNA: TGTGCCAGCACAGCCGCCCGATTCTACACCTTC. Its translation: CASTAARFYTF. The chain recombines TRBV2 with TRBJ1-2; D not resolved. The CDR3 contains 11 residues. V was pared by 7 bases and J by 10 bases, with 13 bases between. Germline assignment: CDR1 SNHLY and CDR2 FYNNEI.

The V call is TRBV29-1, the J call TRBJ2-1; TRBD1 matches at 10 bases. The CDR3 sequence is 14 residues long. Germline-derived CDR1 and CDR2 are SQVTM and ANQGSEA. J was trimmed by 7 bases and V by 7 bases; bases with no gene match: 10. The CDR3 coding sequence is TGCAGCGCCCTCAGGGACAGGGGAAGAAATGAGCAGTTCTTC. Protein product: CSALRDRGRNEQFF.

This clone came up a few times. CDR3 sequence: CASPSSNQPQHF. Written as DNA, the CDR3 is TGTGCCAGCCCAAGTAGCAATCAGCCCCAGCATTTT. The rearrangement links TRBV21-1 to TRBJ1-5. TRBV21-1 is a documented pseudogene. The CDR3 totals 12 residues.

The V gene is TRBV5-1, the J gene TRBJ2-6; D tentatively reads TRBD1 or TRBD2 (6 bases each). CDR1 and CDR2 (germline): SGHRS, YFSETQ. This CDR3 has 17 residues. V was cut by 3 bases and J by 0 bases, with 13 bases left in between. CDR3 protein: CASSWGAQNSGANVLTF. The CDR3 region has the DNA TGCGCCAGCAGCTGGGGGGCTCAAAACTCTGGGGCCAACGTCCTGACTTTC.

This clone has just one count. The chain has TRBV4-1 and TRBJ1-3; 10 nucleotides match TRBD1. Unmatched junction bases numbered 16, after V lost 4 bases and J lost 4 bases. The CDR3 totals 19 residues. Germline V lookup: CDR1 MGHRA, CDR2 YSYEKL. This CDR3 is CASSRPRDRGNWAGNTIYF. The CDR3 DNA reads TGCGCCAGCAGCCGACCCCGGGACAGGGGTAACTGGGCAGGAAACACCATATATTTT.

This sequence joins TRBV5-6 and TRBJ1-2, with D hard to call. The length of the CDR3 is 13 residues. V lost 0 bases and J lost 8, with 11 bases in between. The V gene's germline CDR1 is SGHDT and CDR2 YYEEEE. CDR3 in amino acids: CASSLVPREGYTF. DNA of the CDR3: TGTGCCAGCAGCTTGGTCCCGCGTGAAGGCTACACCTTC.

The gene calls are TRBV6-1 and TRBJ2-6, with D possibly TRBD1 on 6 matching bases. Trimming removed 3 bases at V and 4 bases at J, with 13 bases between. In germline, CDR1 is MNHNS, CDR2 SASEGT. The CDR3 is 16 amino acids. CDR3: CASSESAGVGANVLTF. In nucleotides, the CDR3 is TGTGCCAGCAGTGAGAGCGCAGGGGTCGGGGCCAACGTCCTGACTTTC.

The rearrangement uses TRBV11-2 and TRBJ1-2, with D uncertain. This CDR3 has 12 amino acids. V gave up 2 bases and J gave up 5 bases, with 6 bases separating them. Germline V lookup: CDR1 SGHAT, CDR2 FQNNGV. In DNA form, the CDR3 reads TGTGCCAGCAGCTTATCCGCGTATGGCTACACCTTC. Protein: CASSLSAYGYTF.

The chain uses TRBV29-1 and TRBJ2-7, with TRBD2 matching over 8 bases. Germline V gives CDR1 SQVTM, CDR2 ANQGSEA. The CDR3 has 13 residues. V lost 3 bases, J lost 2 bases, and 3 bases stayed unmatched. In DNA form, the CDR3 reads TGCAGCGTTGAGGCCGGGGGGGCCTACGAGCAGTACTTC. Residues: CSVEAGGAYEQYF.

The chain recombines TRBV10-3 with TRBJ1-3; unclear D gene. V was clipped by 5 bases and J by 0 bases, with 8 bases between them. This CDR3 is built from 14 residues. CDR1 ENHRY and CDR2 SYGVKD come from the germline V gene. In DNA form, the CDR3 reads TGTGCCATCAGTAGGGTGGGCTCTGGAAACACCATATATTTT. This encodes CAISRVGSGNTIYF.

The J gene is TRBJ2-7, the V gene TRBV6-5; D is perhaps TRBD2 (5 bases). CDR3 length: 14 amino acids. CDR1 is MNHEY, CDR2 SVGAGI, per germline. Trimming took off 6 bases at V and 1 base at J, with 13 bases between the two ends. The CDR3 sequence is CASRETTGSYEQYF. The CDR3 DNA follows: TGTGCCAGCAGGGAAACGACGGGGTCCTACGAGCAGTACTTC.

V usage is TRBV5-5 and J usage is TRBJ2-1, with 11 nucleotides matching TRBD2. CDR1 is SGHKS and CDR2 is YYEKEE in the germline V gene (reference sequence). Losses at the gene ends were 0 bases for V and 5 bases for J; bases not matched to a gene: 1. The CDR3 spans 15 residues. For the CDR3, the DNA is TGTGCCAGCAGCTTGGGACTAGCGGGACACAATGAGCAGTTCTTC. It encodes CASSLGLAGHNEQFF.

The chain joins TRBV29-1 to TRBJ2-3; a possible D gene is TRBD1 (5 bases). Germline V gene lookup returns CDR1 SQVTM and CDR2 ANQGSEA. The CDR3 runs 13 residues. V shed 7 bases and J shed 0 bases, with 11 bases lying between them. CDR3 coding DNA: TGCAGCGCTGACAGTCCTAGCACAGATACGCAGTATTTT. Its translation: CSADSPSTDTQYF.

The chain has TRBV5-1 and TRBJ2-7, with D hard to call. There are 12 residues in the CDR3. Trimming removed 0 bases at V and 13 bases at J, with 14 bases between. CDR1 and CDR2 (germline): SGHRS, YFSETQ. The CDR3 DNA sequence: TGCGCCAGCAGCTTGGGTTTCGGGCTTCAATACTTC. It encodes CASSLGFGLQYF.

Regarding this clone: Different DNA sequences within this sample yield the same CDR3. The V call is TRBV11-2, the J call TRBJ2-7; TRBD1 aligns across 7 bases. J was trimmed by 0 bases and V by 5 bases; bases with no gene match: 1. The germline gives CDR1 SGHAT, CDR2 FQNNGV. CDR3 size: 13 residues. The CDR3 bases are TGTGCCAGCAGCCGGGACAGCTCCTACGAGCAGTACTTC. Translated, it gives CASSRDSSYEQYF.

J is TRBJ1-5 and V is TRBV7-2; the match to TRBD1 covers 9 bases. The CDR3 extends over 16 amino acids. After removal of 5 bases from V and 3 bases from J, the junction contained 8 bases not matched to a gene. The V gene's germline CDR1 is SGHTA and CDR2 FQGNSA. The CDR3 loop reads CASSPQTGGTNQPQHF. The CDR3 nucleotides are TGTGCCAGCAGCCCTCAGACAGGGGGAACCAATCAGCCCCAGCATTTT.